The clone carrying this T cell receptor (beta chain) has ten or more counts. This sample is part of a study of T-cell reconstitution after alpha-beta-depleted transplantation in children. There are 18 residues in the CDR3. Germline CDR1 SGHDT, CDR2 YYEEEE. Trimming pared 1 base from V and 2 bases from J, leaving 22 bases between. The TCRbeta library was prepared with unique molecular identifiers. TCRdb reanalysed the PCR reads using MiXCR and keeps one entry per CDR3 protein. The sample lists about 340,000 distinct CDR3 sequences, 15% to 20% occurring once. V usage is TRBV5-6 and J usage is TRBJ2-7; D may match TRBD1 or TRBD2 (5 bases each). Sequenced material: PBMCs, mostly from graft donor cells, taken 360 days after TCRalphabeta/CD19-depleted stem cell transplant. This receptor was obtained from a male patient aged 2 to 10 who had a stem cell transplant for acute lymphoblastic leukemia, so the T cells may come from the graft donor. CDR3 loop: CASSLLEGSGRDAYEQYF. CDR3 nucleotide sequence: TGTGCCAGCAGCTTGTTGGAAGGGTCGGGCAGGGACGCCTACGAGCAGTACTTC.